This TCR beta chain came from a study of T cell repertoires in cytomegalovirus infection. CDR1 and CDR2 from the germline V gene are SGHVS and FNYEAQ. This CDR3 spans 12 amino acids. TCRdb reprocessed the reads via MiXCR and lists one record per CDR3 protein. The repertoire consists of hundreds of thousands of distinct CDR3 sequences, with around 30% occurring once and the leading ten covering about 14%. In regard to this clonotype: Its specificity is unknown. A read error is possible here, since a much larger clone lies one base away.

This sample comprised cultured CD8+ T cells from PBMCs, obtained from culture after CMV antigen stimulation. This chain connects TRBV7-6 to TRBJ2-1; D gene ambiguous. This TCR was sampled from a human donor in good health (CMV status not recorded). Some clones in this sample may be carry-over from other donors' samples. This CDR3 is CVSSLDGPGQFF. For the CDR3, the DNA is TGTGTCAGCAGCTTAGACGGTCCGGGGCAGTTCTTC.